The 20 T cell receptor beta chains below all came from one sample that was sequenced in a study of T cells in Graves' hyperthyroidism and ophthalmopathy. Amplified TCR beta CDR3 regions came from RNA transcripts. In the first-round RT-PCR of the TCR CDR3, the HTBI primer set was used. TCRdb passed the multiplex PCR reads through MiXCR, listing each CDR3 protein once. The table lists about 540,000 distinct CDR3 sequences, around 45% of them singletons. Sequenced material: peripheral blood or thyroid tissue (not recorded which). These receptors originate from a woman aged 18-29 years with Graves' hyperthyroidism.

The CDR3 DNA sequence: TGCGCCAGCAGCGATAGTTCCGAGCAGTACTTC. Protein: CASSDSSEQYF. V gene TRBV5-1 combines with J gene TRBJ2-7; no clear D gene. The length of the CDR3 is 11 residues. V lost 4 bases to trimming and J lost 6 bases, with 8 bases between them. Germline CDR1 is SGHRS and CDR2 is YFSETQ.

This clonotype occurred many times. The rearrangement uses TRBV5-1 and TRBJ2-7; 7 bases fit TRBD2. The V gene end was trimmed by 4 bases and the J gene end by 2 bases; junction bases not matched to a gene: 9. The germline CDR1 and CDR2 sequences are SGHRS and YFSETQ. This CDR3 comprises 15 residues. CDR3 sequence reads: CASSPRLAATYEQYF. CDR3 DNA: TGCGCCAGCAGCCCCAGACTAGCAGCTACCTACGAGCAGTACTTC.

The gene calls are TRBV7-2 and TRBJ2-5; 7 bases are a match to TRBD1. Looked up from germline, CDR1 is SGHTA and CDR2 is FQGNSA. The CDR3 runs 13 residues. The J segment lost 11 bases and the V segment lost 5 bases, leaving 11 bases of the junction unmatched. CDR3 in amino acids: CASSRDRQVTQYF. DNA of the CDR3: TGTGCCAGCAGCAGGGACAGACAAGTGACTCAGTACTTC.

The CDR3 reads CASSTGLAGEAGELFF. The CDR3 bases are TGTGCCAGCAGCACGGGACTAGCGGGAGAAGCCGGGGAGCTGTTTTTT. The V and J genes are TRBV5-5 and TRBJ2-2, with 14 bases matching TRBD2. The germline CDR1 and CDR2 sequences are SGHKS and YYEKEE (reference sequence). This CDR3 comprises 16 residues. V gave up 4 bases and J gave up 6 bases; unmatched junction bases: 5.

This clonotype has only a few counts. A much larger clone lies a single base off, so this may be a read error. The J gene is TRBJ1-6, the V gene TRBV10-3; the D gene is possibly TRBD1 (5 bases). Germline lookup yields CDR1 ENHRY and CDR2 SYGVKD. This CDR3 is built from 17 residues. CDR3 nucleotide sequence: TGTGCCATCAGTGAGTCCATACAGGCCCCTCGTAATCCACCCCTCCACTTT. Amino acid sequence: CAISESIQAPRNPPLHF.

The chain uses TRBV10-2 and TRBJ1-1; D is undetermined. Germline V gene sequence: CDR1 WSHSY, CDR2 SAAADI. The CDR3 contains 14 residues. The V gene lost 0 bases and the J gene lost 4 bases, with 9 bases spanning the gap. The CDR3 nucleotides read TGCGCCAGCAGTGAGTCGAAGGCGGGCACTGAAGCTTTCTTT. Translating gives CASSESKAGTEAFF.

The CDR3 DNA reads TGTGCCAGCAAGGGTCAGGGGGCGCGGGGTGGCTACACCTTC. Translation: CASKGQGARGGYTF. The gene calls are TRBV28 and TRBJ1-2, with 8 bases identical to TRBD1. CDR3 length: 14 residues. The V gene's germline CDR1 is MDHEN and CDR2 SYDVKM. V lost 7 bases and J lost 7; bases outside the gene matches: 11.

This chain uses TRBV2 with TRBJ1-3; no clear D gene. Germline assignment: CDR1 SNHLY and CDR2 FYNNEI. V gave up 3 bases and J gave up 10 bases, with 22 bases separating them. CDR3 length: 16 amino acids. The CDR3 DNA reads TGTGCCAGCAGTGACCAGCGGACTAGCGCACAAGAGACCATATATTTT. It is translated as CASSDQRTSAQETIYF.

The chain couples TRBV6-6 to TRBJ2-7; no clear D gene. The CDR3 extends over 13 amino acids. Trimming shortened V by 1 base and J by 6 bases, and 10 bases separated the two germline ends. Germline lookup yields CDR1 MNHNY and CDR2 SVGAGI (reference sequence). The CDR3 loop reads CASSYLGRGEQYF. CDR3 nucleotide sequence: TGTGCCAGCAGTTACTTGGGTAGAGGCGAGCAGTACTTC.

The CDR3 DNA sequence: TGTGCCAGCAGCGGCAGGACCCAAGAGACCCAGTACTTC. Amino acids: CASSGRTQETQYF. The V gene is TRBV5-5, the J gene TRBJ2-5, with no clear D. Germline V gene sequence: CDR1 SGHKS, CDR2 YYEKEE (reference sequence). The CDR3 extends over 13 amino acids. Trimming took 4 bases from V and 1 from J, leaving 8 bases between them.

In this sample, this clonotype turned up many times. The rearrangement joins TRBV27 to TRBJ1-1, with 9 bases matching TRBD1. There are 15 residues in the CDR3. Trimming removed 5 bases from V and 4 bases from J; junction bases left unmatched: 8. Per germline, CDR1 MNHEY and CDR2 SMNVEV (reference sequence). CDR3 nucleotides: TGTGCCAGCAGTCGGACCCTGGGACAGGGCACTGAAGCTTTCTTT. This encodes CASSRTLGQGTEAFF.

J is TRBJ2-7 and V is TRBV12-3 or TRBV12-4; TRBD2 matches at 10 bases. Trimming removed 1 base from V and 4 bases from J; junction bases left unmatched: 4. The CDR3 extends over 15 amino acids. CDR3 loop: CASSLGAGGAYEQYF. The CDR3 nucleotides read TGTGCCAGCAGTTTAGGAGCGGGAGGGGCTTACGAGCAGTACTTC.

The rearrangement uses TRBV28 and TRBJ2-3, with D tentatively TRBD1 (6 bases). Germline lookup yields CDR1 MDHEN and CDR2 SYDVKM. The CDR3 runs 11 residues. V lost 7 bases and J 14 bases, leaving 16 bases between the germline ends. CDR3 sequence: CASNLTGRTYF. Here the CDR3 DNA reads TGTGCCAGCAACCTGACAGGACGCACGTATTTT.

Concerning this clonotype: This sequence may be a read error, since a much larger clone differs from it by one base. The chain couples TRBV29-1 to TRBJ1-1; 7 nucleotides align to TRBD1. V lost 7 bases and J lost 3; bases outside the gene matches: 14. Per the germline V gene, CDR1 is SQVTM and CDR2 is ANQGSEA. The CDR3 runs 15 residues. The CDR3, as DNA: TGCAGCGCCTGGGGCAGGGGGGGGGTGGACACTGAAGCTTTCTTT. Protein: CSAWGRGGVDTEAFF.

This clonotype was seen ten or more times. The chain recombines TRBV6-5 with TRBJ2-2; no firm D call. The CDR3 has 14 amino acids. CDR1 and CDR2 from the germline V gene are MNHEY and SVGAGI. V was trimmed by 0 bases and J by 4 bases, leaving 6 bases between them. CDR3 sequence: CASSYSAPTGELFF. As DNA, the CDR3 is TGTGCCAGCAGTTACTCGGCCCCCACCGGGGAGCTGTTTTTT.

V gene TRBV2 combines with J gene TRBJ2-6; 12 bases are shared with TRBD2. The CDR3 extends over 18 amino acids. Trimming cost V 7 bases and J 0 bases; bases outside gene matches: 7. Per germline, CDR1 SNHLY and CDR2 FYNNEI. The CDR3 nucleotides read TGTGCCAGCATCCTCGGACTAGCGGGACACTCTGGGGCCAACGTCCTGACTTTC. It is translated as CASILGLAGHSGANVLTF.

The J gene is TRBJ1-1, the V gene TRBV5-4; TRBD1 might be the D (6 bases). V lost 6 bases, J lost 8 bases, and 17 bases lay in between. Germline loops: CDR1 SGHNT, CDR2 YYREEE (reference sequence). The length of the CDR3 is 13 residues. The CDR3 bases are TGTGCCAGCACCTCGGGGACACCGTACGAAGCTTTCTTT. It yields the protein CASTSGTPYEAFF.

As concerns this clonotype: Just one base apart from a much larger clone, this may be a read error. The chain is built from TRBV7-9 and TRBJ2-7; TRBD2 might be the D (6 bases). CDR1 and CDR2 from the germline V gene are SEHNR and FQNEAQ (reference sequence). Trimming shortened V by 6 bases and J by 7 bases, and 16 bases separated the two germline ends. The CDR3 loop spans 13 amino acids. Written as DNA, the CDR3 is TGTGCCAGCAGGTTCGGGGGAGCCAATGAGCAGTACTTC. It translates to CASRFGGANEQYF.

The rearrangement links TRBV4-1 to TRBJ2-7; TRBD1 agrees at 7 bases. Germline V gene lookup returns CDR1 MGHRA and CDR2 YSYEKL. The CDR3 covers 19 residues. With 1 base clipped from V and 1 base from J, the junction kept 16 bases outside the gene matches. CDR3 loop: CASSQGQTGTLGVSYEQYF. In nucleotides, the CDR3 is TGCGCCAGCAGCCAAGGACAGACAGGGACCCTGGGAGTTTCCTACGAGCAGTACTTC.

The gene calls are TRBV29-1 and TRBJ2-7, with 10 nucleotides matching TRBD1. The CDR3 contains 17 residues. With 0 bases clipped from V and 1 base from J, the junction kept 9 bases outside the gene matches. CDR1 is SQVTM, CDR2 ANQGSEA, per germline. This chain's CDR3 is CSVEDVRKGQGSYEQYF. DNA of the CDR3: TGCAGCGTTGAAGATGTACGTAAGGGACAGGGGTCCTACGAGCAGTACTTC.